What follows is one T cell receptor beta chain and its context. Its antigen is unknown. These data originate in a study of early stage breast cancer tumors. Study-level points and caveats: Tumors had about 2.4-fold higher T cell density and higher clonality than adjacent normal breast tissue.

Each sample had two DNA replicates, roughly 0.5 ug blood or roughly 1.4 ug tissue. Libraries were prepared by immunoSEQ multiplex PCR; TCRdb keeps only in-frame clonotypes and omits some of them. The top ten clones hold about a tenth of a sample with 27,000 or so clones, about 83% of them seen once. The sequence was obtained from a person aged 45 to 60 with breast cancer. Material: blood.

Here the CDR3 DNA reads TGTGCCAGCAGCGTAATGGGGACTAGCTATGAGCAGTTCTTC. It encodes CASSVMGTSYEQFF. The chain has TRBV9 and TRBJ2-1, with 9 bases matching TRBD2. J gave up 8 bases and V 1 base, and 4 bases lay outside the gene matches. This CDR3 is 14 amino acids long. Germline-derived CDR1 and CDR2 are SGDLS and YYNGEE.